These T cell receptor beta chains were read from a single sample in a study of post-analysis software for immune sequencing data. TCRdb reprocessed the PCR reads via MiXCR and lists one record per CDR3 protein. The table has 750,000 to 950,000 distinct CDR3 sequences, approximately 50% seen once. Sequenced: blood. The receptors derive from a girl aged 10-17 years with multiple sclerosis. CDR3s include the opening cysteine and the closing phenylalanine or tryptophan. The D gene is left open where the match is weak. A row's size may be missing; if present it is once, few, many or a size class.

>TRBV27|TRBJ1-2|13|NA|NA
CASSPIREFGYTF
TGTGCCAGCAGTCCCATAAGAGAGTTTGGCTACACCTTC
>TRBV7-2|TRBJ2-6|15|NA|NA
CASSPWLAGANVLTF
TGTGCCAGCAGCCCTTGGTTGGCTGGGGCCAACGTCCTGACTTTC
>TRBV6-5|TRBJ1-1|16|NA|NA
CASSYTGQQPVPRAFF
TGTGCCAGCAGTTACACGGGACAACAGCCTGTTCCCCGAGCTTTCTTT
>TRBV7-8|TRBJ1-2|15|NA|NA
CASSLKYDTNYGYTF
TGTGCCAGCAGCTTAAAGTATGACACTAACTATGGCTACACCTTC
>TRBV5-1|TRBJ2-5|16|TRBD2|NA
CASSLEGGSFAETQYF
TGCGCCAGCAGCTTGGAAGGCGGGAGTTTTGCGGAGACCCAGTACTTC
>TRBV2|TRBJ2-7|16|TRBD2|NA
CASRGTSGTIGYEQYF
TGTGCCAGCAGAGGGACTAGCGGGACTATTGGGTACGAGCAGTACTTC
>TRBV29-1|TRBJ2-1|14|TRBD2|NA
CSVDGLAGEDEQFF
TGCAGCGTTGACGGGCTAGCGGGAGAGGATGAGCAGTTCTTC
>TRBV29-1|TRBJ2-1|15|TRBD2|few
CSVQGLAGGYNEQFF
TGCAGCGTTCAAGGACTAGCGGGAGGGTACAATGAGCAGTTCTTC
>TRBV5-1|TRBJ1-2|12|NA|few
CASSLGRAGYTF
TGCGCCAGCAGCTTGGGTAGGGCTGGCTACACCTTC
>TRBV7-3|TRBJ2-1|20|TRBD2|NA
CASSLTRGGGGRGEYNEQFF
TGTGCCAGCAGCTTAACACGGGGGGGTGGTGGCAGGGGAGAGTACAATGAGCAGTTCTTC
>TRBV10-3|TRBJ1-2|15|NA|NA
CAISESKGARRGYTF
TGTGCCATCAGTGAGTCGAAGGGAGCCCGGCGCGGCTACACCTTC
>TRBV3-1|TRBJ2-5|20|TRBD2|NA
CASSQDKKTGLAGGQETQYF
TGTGCCAGCAGCCAAGATAAAAAGACCGGACTAGCGGGAGGGCAGGAGACCCAGTACTTC
>TRBV6-2/TRBV6-3|TRBJ2-1|17|TRBD2|once
CATHTSGRGLRYNEQFF
TGTGCCACCCATACTAGCGGGAGGGGGTTAAGGTACAATGAGCAGTTCTTC
>TRBV3-1|TRBJ2-7|14|NA|NA
CASSQPGRNNEQYF
TGTGCCAGCAGCCAACCGGGTAGGAACAACGAGCAGTACTTC
>TRBV2|TRBJ2-4|11|NA|NA
CASSDRVIQYF
TGTGCCAGCAGTGATCGGGTCATTCAGTACTTC
>TRBV6-5|TRBJ2-7|15|NA|NA
CASSYSGFLRGEQYF
TGTGCCAGCAGTTACTCTGGATTTCTCCGCGGCGAGCAGTACTTC
>TRBV29-1|TRBJ2-7|14|NA|few
CSAAPSGSAYEQYF
TGCAGCGCCGCTCCTAGTGGGAGCGCCTACGAGCAGTACTTC
>TRBV7-9|TRBJ2-5|15|TRBD1|NA
CASSYQGAAQETQYF
TGTGCCAGCAGCTACCAGGGGGCAGCCCAAGAGACCCAGTACTTC
>TRBV20-1|TRBJ2-7|17|TRBD2|NA
CSARDPHKGSGRGEQYF
TGCAGTGCTAGGGATCCCCACAAGGGTAGCGGGAGAGGCGAGCAGTACTTC
>TRBV10-3|TRBJ2-7|12|NA|NA
CAISGGGHEQYF
TGTGCCATCAGTGGGGGGGGGCACGAGCAGTACTTC
>TRBV20-1|TRBJ2-3|15|TRBD2|NA
CSATGTSGGTDTQYF
TGCAGTGCTACTGGGACTAGCGGGGGCACAGATACGCAGTATTTT
>TRBV7-9|TRBJ2-7|13|TRBD1|NA
CASSPTGVGEQYF
TGTGCCAGCAGCCCAACAGGGGTTGGCGAGCAGTACTTC
>TRBV5-6|TRBJ1-2|14|NA|few
CASSPQRENYGYTF
TGTGCCAGCAGCCCGCAGCGGGAAAACTATGGCTACACCTTC
>TRBV7-2|TRBJ2-5|16|NA|NA
CASSLEGPRWGETQYF
TGTGCCAGCAGCTTGGAGGGACCCCGGTGGGGAGAGACCCAGTACTTC
>TRBV4-2|TRBJ2-7|14|TRBD1|NA
CASSHAGTAYEQYF
TGTGCCAGCAGCCATGCCGGGACAGCCTACGAGCAGTACTTC
>TRBV6-5|TRBJ2-7|15|TRBD1|NA
CASSYSRDSAYEQYF
TGTGCCAGCAGTTACTCCCGGGACAGTGCCTACGAGCAGTACTTC
>TRBV6-5|TRBJ2-7|15|TRBD1|NA
CASSYSRQGSYEQYF
TGTGCCAGCAGTTACTCTCGACAGGGGAGCTACGAGCAGTACTTC
>TRBV7-9|TRBJ2-5|16|TRBD2|NA
CASSSRLAGGNRTQYF
TGTGCCAGCAGCTCGAGACTAGCGGGAGGTAACCGGACCCAGTACTTC
>TRBV29-1|TRBJ2-7|13|TRBD1|few
CSAGTGGAYEQYF
TGCAGCGCCGGGACAGGGGGTGCCTACGAGCAGTACTTC
>TRBV7-2|TRBJ1-6|14|NA|once
CASSLKEVNSPLHF
TGTGCCAGCAGCTTAAAGGAGGTGAATTCACCCCTCCACTTT
>TRBV10-3|TRBJ2-7|16|NA|NA
CAISEQNRLSSYEQYF
TGTGCCATCAGTGAGCAAAACAGGTTGAGCTCCTACGAGCAGTACTTC
>TRBV7-3|TRBJ2-1|15|TRBD2|NA
CASSLRLAGGVEQFF
TGTGCCAGCAGCTTAAGGCTAGCGGGAGGTGTTGAGCAGTTCTTC
>TRBV20-1|TRBJ1-2|14|TRBD1|few
CSAPSDRGGYGYTF
TGCAGTGCTCCATCGGACAGGGGGGGCTATGGCTACACCTTC
>TRBV3-1|TRBJ1-2|16|NA|NA
CASSQARTAGSYGYTF
TGTGCCAGCAGCCAAGCGAGGACAGCTGGGTCCTATGGCTACACCTTC
>TRBV28|TRBJ1-1|14|NA|once
CASSLWTGNTEAFF
TGTGCCAGCAGTTTATGGACAGGGAACACTGAAGCTTTCTTT
>TRBV11-2|TRBJ2-1|13|NA|NA
CASSLPTLYYQFF
TGTGCCAGCAGCTTACCCACACTCTACTATCAGTTCTTC
>TRBV5-5|TRBJ2-3|19|NA|NA
CASSPVRWFVAARADTQYF
TGTGCCAGCAGCCCAGTCCGTTGGTTTGTCGCAGCCCGGGCAGATACGCAGTATTTT
>TRBV7-9|TRBJ1-5|16|NA|NA
CASSLATVAYNQPQHF
TGTGCCAGCAGCTTAGCAACAGTAGCATACAATCAGCCCCAGCATTTT
>TRBV7-2|TRBJ2-4|11|NA|NA
CASSQGSIQYF
TGTGCCAGCAGCCAGGGGAGCATTCAGTACTTC
>TRBV20-1|TRBJ1-2|13|NA|NA
CSAPGGARYGYTF
TGCAGTGCCCCGGGGGGCGCCCGCTATGGCTACACCTTC
>TRBV2|TRBJ2-3|15|NA|few
CASTRGNPSTDTQYF
TGTGCCAGCACCCGGGGGAATCCTAGCACAGATACGCAGTATTTT
>TRBV4-1|TRBJ2-1|13|NA|NA
CASSQDVSNEQFF
TGCGCCAGCAGCCAAGACGTCAGCAATGAGCAGTTCTTC
>TRBV3-1|TRBJ2-3|16|NA|NA
CASRKLEGASTDTQYF
TGTGCCAGCAGAAAACTGGAGGGGGCTAGCACAGATACGCAGTATTTT
>TRBV6-1|TRBJ2-3|13|NA|few
CASRAPGTDTQYF
TGTGCCAGCAGGGCTCCGGGCACAGATACGCAGTATTTT
>TRBV29-1|TRBJ2-1|17|TRBD2|NA
CSVEGTSGKIINNEQFF
TGCAGCGTTGAAGGGACTAGCGGAAAAATTATCAACAATGAGCAGTTCTTC
>TRBV13|TRBJ2-5|17|NA|NA
CASSLGRGGPGQETQYF
TGTGCCAGCAGCTTAGGCAGGGGAGGGCCGGGACAAGAGACCCAGTACTTC
>TRBV20-1|TRBJ2-3|13|TRBD2|NA
CSVSSGYTDTQYF
TGCAGTGTTTCTAGCGGATACACAGATACGCAGTATTTT
>TRBV27|TRBJ2-4|16|TRBD1|NA
CASSPGQGRAKNIQYF
TGTGCCAGCAGTCCCGGACAGGGGAGGGCCAAAAACATTCAGTACTTC
>TRBV6-6|TRBJ1-5|13|NA|NA
CASLRGSNQPQHF
TGTGCCAGCCTGCGTGGGAGCAATCAGCCCCAGCATTTT
>TRBV28|TRBJ2-7|15|TRBD1|NA
CASSLWDRGSYEQYF
TGTGCCAGCAGTTTATGGGACAGGGGGTCCTACGAGCAGTACTTC
>TRBV5-4|TRBJ2-5|18|TRBD2|NA
CASSPGGLAGGLGETQYF
TGTGCCAGCAGCCCTGGAGGGCTAGCGGGAGGGCTTGGAGAGACCCAGTACTTC
>TRBV18|TRBJ2-1|15|NA|NA
CASSPDILGYNEQFF
TGTGCCAGCTCACCTGATATCCTTGGATACAATGAGCAGTTCTTC
>TRBV20-1|TRBJ2-3|12|NA|NA
CSVFESTDTQYF
TGCAGTGTATTCGAGAGCACAGATACGCAGTATTTT